The clone carrying this T cell receptor (beta chain) has ten or more counts. Its matching antigen is unknown. The data originate from a study of CD8 T cells in ankylosing spondylitis. Study observations and caveats: As reported, disease-linked clones showed significant enrichment in matched ankylosing spondylitis synovial fluid. Earlier studies detected some motif variants in reactive arthritis synovial fluid and blood.

Trimming at V came to 5 bases and at J to 4 bases, leaving 12 bases not matched to a gene. CDR1 is MDHEN, CDR2 SYDVKM, per germline. The CDR3 is 17 amino acids. The TCR beta libraries were generated through quantitative 5'-RACE incorporating molecular barcodes. TCRdb itself ran the 5' RACE reads through MiXCR, one entry per CDR3 protein. The data hold about 140,000 distinct CDR3 sequences, with more than 7% observed a single time. This sequence was found in a male donor with ankylosing spondylitis. This chain links TRBV28 with TRBJ2-2, with 8 bases identical to TRBD2. Sequencing was carried out using synovial fluid, either unsorted or a sorted T cell fraction (not recorded which). For the CDR3, the DNA is TGTGCCAGCAGTCCCCGGACTAGCTCAGGGCCCACCGGGGAGCTGTTTTTT. Translating it yields CASSPRTSSGPTGELFF. The full variable domain, with the rest looked up from reference TRBV28 and TRBJ2-2, is DVKVTQSSRYLVKRTGEKVFLECVQDMDHENMFWYRQDPGLGLRLIYFSYDVKMKEKGDIPEGYSVSREKKERFSLILESASTNQTSMYLCASSPRTSSGPTGELFFGEGSRLTVL.